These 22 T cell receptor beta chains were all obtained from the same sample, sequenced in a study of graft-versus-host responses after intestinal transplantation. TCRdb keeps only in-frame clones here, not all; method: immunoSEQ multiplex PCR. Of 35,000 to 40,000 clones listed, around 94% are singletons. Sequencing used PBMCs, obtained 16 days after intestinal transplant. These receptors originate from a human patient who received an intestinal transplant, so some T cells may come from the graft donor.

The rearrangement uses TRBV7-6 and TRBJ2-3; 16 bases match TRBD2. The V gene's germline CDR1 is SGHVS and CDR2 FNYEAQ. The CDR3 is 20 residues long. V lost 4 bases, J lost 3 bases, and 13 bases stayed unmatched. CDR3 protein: CASSSSVVGTSGRGTDTQYF. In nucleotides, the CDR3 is TGTGCCAGCAGCTCCTCGGTGGTAGGGACTAGCGGGAGGGGTACAGATACGCAGTATTTT.

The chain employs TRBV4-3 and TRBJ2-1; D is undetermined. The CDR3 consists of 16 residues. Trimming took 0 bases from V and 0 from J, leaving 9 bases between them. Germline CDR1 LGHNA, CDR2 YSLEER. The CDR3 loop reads CASSQEGGSSYNEQFF. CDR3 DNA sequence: TGCGCCAGCAGCCAAGAGGGCGGTAGCTCCTACAATGAGCAGTTCTTC.

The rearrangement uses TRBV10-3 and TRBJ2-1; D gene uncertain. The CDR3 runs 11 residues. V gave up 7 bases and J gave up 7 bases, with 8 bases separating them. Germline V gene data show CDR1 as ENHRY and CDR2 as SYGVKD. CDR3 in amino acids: CAINGKNEQFF. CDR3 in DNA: TGTGCCATCAATGGTAAGAATGAGCAGTTCTTC.

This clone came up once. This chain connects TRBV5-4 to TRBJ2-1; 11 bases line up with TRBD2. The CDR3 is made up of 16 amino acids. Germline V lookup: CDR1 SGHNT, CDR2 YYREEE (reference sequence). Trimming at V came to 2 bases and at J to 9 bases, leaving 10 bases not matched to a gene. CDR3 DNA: TGTGCCAGCAGCTTTTTAGTCACTAGCGGGAGAAGTGAGCAGTTCTTC. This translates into CASSFLVTSGRSEQFF.

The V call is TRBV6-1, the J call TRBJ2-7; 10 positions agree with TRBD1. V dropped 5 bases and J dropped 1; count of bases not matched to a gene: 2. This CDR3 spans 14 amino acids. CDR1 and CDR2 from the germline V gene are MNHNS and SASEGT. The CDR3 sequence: CASSLGQGSYEQYF. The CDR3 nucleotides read TGTGCCAGCAGTTTGGGACAGGGGTCCTACGAGCAGTACTTC.

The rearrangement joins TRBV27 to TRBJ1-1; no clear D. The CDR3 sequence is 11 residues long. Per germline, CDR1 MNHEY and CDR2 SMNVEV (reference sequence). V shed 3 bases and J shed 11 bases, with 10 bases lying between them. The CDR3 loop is CASSFGLKAFF. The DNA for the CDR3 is TGTGCCAGCAGTTTTGGCTTAAAGGCTTTCTTT.

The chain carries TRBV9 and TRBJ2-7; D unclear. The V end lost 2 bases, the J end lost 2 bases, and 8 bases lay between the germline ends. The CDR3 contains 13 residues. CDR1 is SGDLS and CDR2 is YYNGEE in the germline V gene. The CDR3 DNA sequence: TGTGCCAGCAGCGTGAATCCCGCCTACGAGCAGTACTTC. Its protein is CASSVNPAYEQYF. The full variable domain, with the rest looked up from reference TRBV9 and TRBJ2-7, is DSGVTQTPKHLITATGQRVTLRCSPRSGDLSVYWYQQSLDQGLQFLIQYYNGEERAKGNILERFSAQQFPDLHSELNLSSLELGDSALYFCASSVNPAYEQYFGPGTRLTVT.

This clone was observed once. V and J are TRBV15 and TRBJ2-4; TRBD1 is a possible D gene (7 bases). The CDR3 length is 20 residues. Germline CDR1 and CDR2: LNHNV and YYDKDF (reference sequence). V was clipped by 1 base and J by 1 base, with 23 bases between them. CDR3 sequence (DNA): TGTGCCACCAGCAGAGCAGGGGGGCGACAGGCCGGGTTGGCCAAAAACATTCAGTACTTC. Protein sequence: CATSRAGGRQAGLAKNIQYF. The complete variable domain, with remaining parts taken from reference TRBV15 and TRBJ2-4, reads DAMVIQNPRYQVTQFGKPVTLSCSQTLNHNVMYWYQQKSSQAPKLLFHYYDKDFNNEADTPDNFQSRRPNTSFCFLDIRSPGLGDTAMYLCATSRAGGRQAGLAKNIQYFGAGTRLSVL.

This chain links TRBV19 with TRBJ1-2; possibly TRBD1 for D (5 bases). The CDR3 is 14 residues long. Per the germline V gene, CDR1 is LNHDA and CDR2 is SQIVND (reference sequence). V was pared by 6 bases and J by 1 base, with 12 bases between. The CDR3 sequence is CASSHQGRNYGYTF. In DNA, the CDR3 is TGTGCCAGTAGCCATCAGGGCCGTAACTATGGCTACACCTTC.

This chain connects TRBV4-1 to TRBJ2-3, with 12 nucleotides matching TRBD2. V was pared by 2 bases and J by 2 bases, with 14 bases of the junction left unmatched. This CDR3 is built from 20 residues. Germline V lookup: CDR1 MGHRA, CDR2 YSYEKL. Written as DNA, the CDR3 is TGCGCCAGCAGCCAAATCCTCGCTAGCGGGAGGGCCGTAATCACAGATACGCAGTATTTT. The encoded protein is CASSQILASGRAVITDTQYF.

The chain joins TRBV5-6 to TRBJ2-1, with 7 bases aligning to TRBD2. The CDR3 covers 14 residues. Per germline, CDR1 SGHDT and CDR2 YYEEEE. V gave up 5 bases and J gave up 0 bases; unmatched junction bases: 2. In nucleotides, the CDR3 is TGTGCCAGCAGATCGGGGGGCTCCTACAATGAGCAGTTCTTC. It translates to CASRSGGSYNEQFF.

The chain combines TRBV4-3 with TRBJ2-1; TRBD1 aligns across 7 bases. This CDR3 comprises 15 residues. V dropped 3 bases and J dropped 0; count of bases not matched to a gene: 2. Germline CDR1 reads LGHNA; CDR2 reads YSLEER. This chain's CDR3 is CASSHRTGSYNEQFF. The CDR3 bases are TGCGCCAGCAGCCATAGGACAGGCTCCTACAATGAGCAGTTCTTC.

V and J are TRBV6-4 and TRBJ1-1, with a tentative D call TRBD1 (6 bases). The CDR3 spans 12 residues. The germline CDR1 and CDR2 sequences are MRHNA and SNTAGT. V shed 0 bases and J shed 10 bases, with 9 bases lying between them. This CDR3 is CASSDSGGPAFF. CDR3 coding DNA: TGTGCCAGCAGTGACTCGGGGGGGCCAGCTTTCTTT.

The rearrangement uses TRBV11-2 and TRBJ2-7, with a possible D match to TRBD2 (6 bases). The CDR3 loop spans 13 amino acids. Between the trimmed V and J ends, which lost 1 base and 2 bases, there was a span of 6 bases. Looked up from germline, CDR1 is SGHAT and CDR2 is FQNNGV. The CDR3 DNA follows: TGTGCCAGCAGCTTAGCGGGAGCCTACGAGCAGTACTTC. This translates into CASSLAGAYEQYF.

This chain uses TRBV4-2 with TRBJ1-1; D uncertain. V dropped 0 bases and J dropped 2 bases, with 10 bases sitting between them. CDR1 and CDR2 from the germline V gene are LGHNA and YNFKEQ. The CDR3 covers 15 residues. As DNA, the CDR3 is TGTGCCAGCAGCCAAGATTTGGGTCTCAACACTGAAGCTTTCTTT. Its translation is CASSQDLGLNTEAFF.

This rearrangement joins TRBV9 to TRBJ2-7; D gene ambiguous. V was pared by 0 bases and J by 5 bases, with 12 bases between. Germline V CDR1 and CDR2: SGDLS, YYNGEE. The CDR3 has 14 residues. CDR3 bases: TGTGCCAGCAGCGTAGAGATAGGGTGGAACGAGCAGTACTTC. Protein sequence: CASSVEIGWNEQYF.

CDR3 DNA: TGTGCCAGCAGTTTGTTAACGGGAGTCCCCGGGGAGCTGTTTTTT. It specifies CASSLLTGVPGELFF. The chain combines TRBV28 with TRBJ2-2; weak D call: TRBD2 (6 bases). Trimming removed 3 bases from V and 6 bases from J, with 14 bases in between. The CDR3 runs 15 residues. The germline CDR1 and CDR2 sequences are MDHEN and SYDVKM.

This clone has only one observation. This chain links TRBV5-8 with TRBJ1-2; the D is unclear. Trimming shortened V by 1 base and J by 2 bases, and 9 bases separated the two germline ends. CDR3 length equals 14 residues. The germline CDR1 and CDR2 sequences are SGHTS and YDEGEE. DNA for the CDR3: TGTGCCAGCAGCTTGCGCAGGCCGAACTATGGCTACACCTTC. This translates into CASSLRRPNYGYTF.

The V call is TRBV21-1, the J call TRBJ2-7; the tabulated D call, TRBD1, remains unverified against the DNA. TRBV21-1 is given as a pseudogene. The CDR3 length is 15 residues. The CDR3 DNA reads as TGTGCCAGCAGCAAATGGGGGCCAACCCAGGGGGTGCAGTACTTC. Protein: CASSKWGPTQGVQYF.

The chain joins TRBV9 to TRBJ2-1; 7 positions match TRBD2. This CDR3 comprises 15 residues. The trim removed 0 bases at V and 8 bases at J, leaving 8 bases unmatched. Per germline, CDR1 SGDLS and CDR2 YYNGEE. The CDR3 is CASSVGGGSRDEQFF. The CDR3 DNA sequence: TGTGCCAGCAGCGTAGGCGGCGGGAGTAGGGATGAGCAGTTCTTC.

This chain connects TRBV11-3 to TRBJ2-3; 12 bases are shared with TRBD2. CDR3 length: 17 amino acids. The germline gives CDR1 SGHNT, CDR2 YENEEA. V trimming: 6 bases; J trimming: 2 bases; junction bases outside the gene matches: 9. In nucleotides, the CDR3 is TGTGCCAGCAGTCTCCAGACTAGCGGGAGCCCCACAGATACGCAGTATTTT. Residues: CASSLQTSGSPTDTQYF.

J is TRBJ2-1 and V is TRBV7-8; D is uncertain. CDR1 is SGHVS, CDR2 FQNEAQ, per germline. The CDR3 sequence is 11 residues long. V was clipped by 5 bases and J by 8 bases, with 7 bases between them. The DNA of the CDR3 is TGTGCCAGCAGCCCCGGACATGAGCAGTTCTTC. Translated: CASSPGHEQFF. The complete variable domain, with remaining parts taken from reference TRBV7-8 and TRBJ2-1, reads GAGVSQSPRYKVAKRGQDVALRCDPISGHVSLFWYQQALGQGPEFLTYFQNEAQLDKSGLPSDRFFAERPEGSVSTLKIQRTQQEDSAVYLCASSPGHEQFFGPGTRLTVL.